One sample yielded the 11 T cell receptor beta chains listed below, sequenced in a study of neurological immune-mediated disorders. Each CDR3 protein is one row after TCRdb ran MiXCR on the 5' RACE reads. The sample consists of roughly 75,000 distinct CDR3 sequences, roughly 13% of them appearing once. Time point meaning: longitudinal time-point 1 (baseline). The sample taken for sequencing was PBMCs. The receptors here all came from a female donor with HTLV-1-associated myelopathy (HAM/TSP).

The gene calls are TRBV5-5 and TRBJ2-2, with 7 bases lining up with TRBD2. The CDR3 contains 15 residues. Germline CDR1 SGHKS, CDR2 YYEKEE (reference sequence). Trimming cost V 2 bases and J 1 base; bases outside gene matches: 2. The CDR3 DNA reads TGTGCCAGCAGCTTCGCGGGGGTGAACACCGGGGAGCTGTTTTTT. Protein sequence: CASSFAGVNTGELFF.

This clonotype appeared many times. CDR3 protein: CASTGGGGPANTGELFF. CDR3 DNA sequence: TGTGCCAGCACCGGGGGGGGGGGCCCAGCGAACACCGGGGAGCTGTTTTTT. The rearrangement joins TRBV28 to TRBJ2-2, with 8 bases fitting TRBD2. The CDR3 has 17 amino acids. V dropped 7 bases and J dropped 0; count of bases not matched to a gene: 10. CDR1 MDHEN and CDR2 SYDVKM come from the germline V gene.

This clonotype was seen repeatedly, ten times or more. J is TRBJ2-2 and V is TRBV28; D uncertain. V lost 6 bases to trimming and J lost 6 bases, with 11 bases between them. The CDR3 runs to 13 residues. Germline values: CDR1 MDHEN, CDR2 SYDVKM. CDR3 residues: CASRGVVAGELFF. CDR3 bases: TGTGCCAGCAGGGGCGTGGTGGCCGGGGAGCTGTTTTTT.

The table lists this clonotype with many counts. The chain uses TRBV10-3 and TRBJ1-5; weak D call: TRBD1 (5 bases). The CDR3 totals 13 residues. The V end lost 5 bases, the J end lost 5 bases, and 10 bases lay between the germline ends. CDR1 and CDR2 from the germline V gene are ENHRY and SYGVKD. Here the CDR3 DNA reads TGTGCCATCAGTCTCGGGGGGGATCAGCCCCAGCATTTT. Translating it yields CAISLGGDQPQHF.

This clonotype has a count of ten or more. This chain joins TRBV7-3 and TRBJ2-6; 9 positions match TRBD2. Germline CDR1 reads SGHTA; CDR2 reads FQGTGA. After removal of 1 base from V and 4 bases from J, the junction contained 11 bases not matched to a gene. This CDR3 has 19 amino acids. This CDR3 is CASSLMGGGGASGANVLTF. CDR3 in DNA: TGTGCCAGCAGCTTAATGGGAGGCGGGGGGGCCTCAGGGGCCAACGTCCTGACTTTC.

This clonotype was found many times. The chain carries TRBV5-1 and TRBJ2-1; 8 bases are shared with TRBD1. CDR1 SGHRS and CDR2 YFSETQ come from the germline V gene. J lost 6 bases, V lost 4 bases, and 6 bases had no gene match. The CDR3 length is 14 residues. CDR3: CASSGTGTTNEQFF. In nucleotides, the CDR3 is TGCGCCAGCAGCGGGACAGGTACGACCAATGAGCAGTTCTTC.

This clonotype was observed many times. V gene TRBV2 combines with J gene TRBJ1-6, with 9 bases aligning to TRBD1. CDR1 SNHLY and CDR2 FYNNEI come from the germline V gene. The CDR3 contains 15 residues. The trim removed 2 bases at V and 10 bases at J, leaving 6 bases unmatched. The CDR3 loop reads CASSESGQGGSPLHF. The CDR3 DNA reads TGTGCCAGCAGTGAATCGGGACAGGGAGGATCACCCCTCCACTTT.

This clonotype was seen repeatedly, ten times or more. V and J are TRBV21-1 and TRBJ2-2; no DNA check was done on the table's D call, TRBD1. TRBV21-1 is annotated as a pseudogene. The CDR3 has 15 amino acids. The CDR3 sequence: CASSKGNRDVGELFF. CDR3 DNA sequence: TGTGCCAGCAGCAAAGGGAACAGGGACGTCGGGGAGCTGTTTTTT.

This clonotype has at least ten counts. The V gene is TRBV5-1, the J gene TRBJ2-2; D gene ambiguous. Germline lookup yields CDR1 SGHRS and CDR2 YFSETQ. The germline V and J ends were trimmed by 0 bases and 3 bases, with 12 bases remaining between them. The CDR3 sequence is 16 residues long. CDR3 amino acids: CASSLALSPDTGELFF. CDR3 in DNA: TGCGCCAGCAGCTTGGCGTTAAGTCCCGACACCGGGGAGCTGTTTTTT.

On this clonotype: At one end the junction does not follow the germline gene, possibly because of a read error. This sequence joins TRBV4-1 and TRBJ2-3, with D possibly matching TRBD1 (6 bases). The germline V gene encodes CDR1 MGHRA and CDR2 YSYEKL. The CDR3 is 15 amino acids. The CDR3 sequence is CDSSQGIGRGNTQYF. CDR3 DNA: TGCGACAGCAGCCAGGGAATTGGCAGGGGTAATACGCAGTATTTT.

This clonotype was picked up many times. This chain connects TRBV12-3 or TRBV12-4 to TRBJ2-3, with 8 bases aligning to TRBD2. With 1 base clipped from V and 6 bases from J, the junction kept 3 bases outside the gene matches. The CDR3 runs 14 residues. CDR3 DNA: TGTGCCAGCAGTTTAGAACTAGCGGCGGATACGCAGTATTTT. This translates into CASSLELAADTQYF.